This entry describes one TCR beta chain. What this receptor recognizes is not known. No base qualities exist here, and no much larger clone lies one base off it. The sample belongs to a study of tumor-infiltrating lymphocytes in localized non-small cell lung cancer (dated by TCRdb to about 2021). In the study overall: Several histologies were represented in the cohort, which also included both smokers and never-smokers as well as patients whose samples were collected after neoadjuvant chemotherapy. From each patient came resected tumor tissue plus uninvolved lung tissue from that same patient, and the uninvolved lung tissue was described as non-adjacent to the tumor. The same patients underwent several integrated assays, with TCR sequencing performed together with flow cytometry, multiplex immunofluorescence, RNA-seq, exome sequencing and proteomics. In total, the ICON cohort consisted of over a hundred surgical patients with localized non-small cell lung cancer who had their tumors resected. The paired tumor versus uninvolved lung comparison of immunoSEQ T-cell fraction included roughly 54 patients. Points the paper makes about the study in general: Since assay coverage differed from patient to patient depending on how much tissue was available, TCR sequencing was done for only a subset of the cohort. Different pieces of the same tissue were used for different assays, so technical variation could not be separated from intratumor heterogeneity. The TCR-derived T-cell fraction showed no difference between the flow cytometry-defined immunotypes IM1 (good prognosis) and IM2 (poor prognosis). Recurrence-free survival showed no association with tumor T-cell fraction from TCR sequencing (p = 0.61). In line with immunofluorescence CD3 counts, TCRbeta sequencing supported higher T cell infiltration in tumors compared with uninvolved lung tissue.

The first patient joined ICON in early 2016, and enrollment wrapped up when the last patient was enrolled in 2018. Fresh tumor and matched uninvolved tissue for in-depth immune analyses, including TCR sequencing, were collected from a subcohort of fewer than 95 patients. DNA isolated from bulk tissue, without cell sorting, was used for TCR sequencing. The CDR3 numbers 14 residues from cysteine through phenylalanine. The read is trimmed to its CDR3 DNA, 42 bases read in frame from base 1. For this chain, trimming is 0 bases at the V end and 2 bases at the J end, and the number of junction bases without a gene match is 0. For CDR1 and CDR2, the germline V gene lists SGHTA and FQGNSA. The immunoSEQ assay used for TCR sequencing gave the T-cell fraction in both tumor and uninvolved lung tissue. In the paper's pipeline: To analyze survival, patients were divided into a high T-cell fraction group (upper tertile) and a low T-cell fraction group (lower two tertiles), and the two groups were compared using a log-rank test. A signed-rank test was used to check for differences in T-cell fraction between paired tumor and uninvolved lung. TCRdb limited this immuneACCESS table to in-frame rearrangements with V and J called. A share of clones is missing; checked studies link under half to unresolved V genes, and the rest is unexplained. For V, J and clone size, that table is used; D and trimming come from the DNA. This sample has about 16,000 clones in its table, and over 70% of those were observed once. The ten largest clones represent approximately 8.6% of the sample.

The chain is encoded by TRBV7-2 joined to TRBJ2-5, and TRBD2 aligns with 7 junction nucleotides. The clonotype was recovered from a human donor with non-small cell lung cancer. The specimen was lung tumor tissue. The CDR3 reads as follows: CASSLAAGQETQYF. Here is the DNA: TGTGCCAGCAGCTTAGCAGCGGGGCAAGAGACCCAGTACTTC. Where the CDR3 stops, the reference TRBV7-2 and TRBJ2-5 genes take over; the full variable domain is GAGVSQSPSNKVTEKGKDVELRCDPISGHTALYWYRQSLGQGLEFLIYFQGNSAPDKSGLPSDRFSAERTGGSVSTLTIQRTQQEDSAVYLCASSLAAGQETQYFGPGTRLLVL.